These 7 T cell receptor beta chains originate from one sample sequenced in a study of blood T cells in healthy people across ages. A second PCR, run for roughly 7 to 11 cycles, used a sample-barcoded 5' primer plus a J-beta primer mix. TCRdb re-analysed the 5' RACE reads in MiXCR, keeping a single row per CDR3 protein. The table has roughly 680,000 distinct CDR3 sequences, over 45% seen once; the top ten hold around 32%. The source material was blood. These receptors originate from an older woman in good health.

The CDR3 DNA reads TGTGCCAGCAGGGCGGGGGGCTCCTTCTATGGCTACACCTTC. Encoded protein: CASRAGGSFYGYTF. The genes are TRBV6-5 and TRBJ1-2; maybe TRBD1 (6 bases). Germline values: CDR1 MNHEY, CDR2 SVGAGI. Trimming stripped 6 bases from V and 4 bases from J, with 15 bases between. The CDR3 covers 14 residues.

In this sample, this clonotype turned up a few times. J is TRBJ2-1 and V is TRBV6-1, with 8 bases lining up with TRBD2. The germline CDR1 and CDR2 sequences are MNHNS and SASEGT. Unmatched junction bases numbered 9, after V lost 4 bases and J lost 4 bases. This CDR3 region has 16 residues. CDR3 coding DNA: TGTGCCAGCAGTGCCCGGGGTAGCGGGGATTACAATGAGCAGTTCTTC. This encodes CASSARGSGDYNEQFF.

CDR3 DNA: TGTGCCAGCAGCCATAGCGGGAAAATCGACTACGAGCAGTACTTC. Translated, it gives CASSHSGKIDYEQYF. The V and J genes are TRBV2 and TRBJ2-7; TRBD2 aligns across 8 bases. This CDR3 contains 15 residues. J lost 3 bases, V lost 6 bases, and 10 bases had no gene match. Germline assignment: CDR1 SNHLY and CDR2 FYNNEI.

The V gene is TRBV11-2, the J gene TRBJ2-3; TRBD2 aligns across 10 bases. V lost 5 bases to trimming and J lost 5 bases; unmatched junction nucleotides: 7. The CDR3 covers 15 residues. Looked up from germline, CDR1 is SGHAT and CDR2 is FQNNGV. In nucleotides, the CDR3 is TGTGCCAGCAGCGCTAGCGGGAGAGGAGGAGATACGCAGTATTTT. Its protein product is CASSASGRGGDTQYF.

The V gene is TRBV20-1, the J gene TRBJ1-6, with 7 bases lining up with TRBD1. CDR1 and CDR2 (germline): DFQATT, SNEGSKA (reference sequence). V trimming: 7 bases; J trimming: 5 bases; junction bases outside the gene matches: 8. The CDR3 extends over 14 amino acids. Here the CDR3 DNA reads TGCAGTGTTCGACACAGGGGACATAATTCACCCCTCCACTTT. Translated: CSVRHRGHNSPLHF.

The table lists this clonotype with a few counts. The chain is built from TRBV7-2 and TRBJ2-5; 9 bases match TRBD1. There are 16 residues in the CDR3. Per germline, CDR1 SGHTA and CDR2 FQGNSA. V shed 1 base, J shed 7 bases, and the junction held 10 bases outside the gene matches. CDR3 nucleotides: TGTGCCAGCAGCTTAGTCCCACAGGGGGCTGGGGGGACCCAGTACTTC. Translating gives CASSLVPQGAGGTQYF.

A few counts support this clonotype. The CDR3 spells CASSQAQGGGTSVTKGDQYF. For the CDR3, the DNA is TGCGCCAGCAGCCAAGCCCAGGGTGGAGGGACTAGCGTTACAAAGGGGGATCAGTACTTC. V and J are TRBV4-1 and TRBJ2-4, with TRBD2 matching 10 bases. Germline assignment: CDR1 MGHRA and CDR2 YSYEKL. The CDR3 loop spans 20 amino acids. The V segment lost 1 base and the J segment 12 bases; nucleotides outside the gene matches: 24.